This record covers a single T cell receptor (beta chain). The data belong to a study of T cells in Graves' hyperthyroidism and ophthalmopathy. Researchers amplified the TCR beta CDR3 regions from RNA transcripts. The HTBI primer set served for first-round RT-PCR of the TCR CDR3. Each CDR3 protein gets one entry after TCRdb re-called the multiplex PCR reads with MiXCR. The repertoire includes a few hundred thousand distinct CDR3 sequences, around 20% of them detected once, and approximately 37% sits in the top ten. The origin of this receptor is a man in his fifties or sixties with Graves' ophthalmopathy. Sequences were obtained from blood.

The CDR3 here is CASKRQGIAHAFF. The DNA for the CDR3 is TGTGCCAGCAAACGACAGGGGATCGCCCACGCTTTCTTT. The chain is built from TRBV6-1 and TRBJ1-1, with TRBD1 matching over 8 bases. The CDR3 is 13 amino acids. V lost 7 bases, J lost 11 bases, and 12 bases stayed unmatched. The germline gives CDR1 MNHNS, CDR2 SASEGT.